This T cell receptor beta chain was sequenced during a study of blood T cell repertoires in COVID-19. CDR3 size: 11 residues. Germline V lookup: CDR1 SQVTM, CDR2 ANQGSEA. Trimming left V 5 bases short and J 2 bases short, with 6 bases between. Those enrolled, adults aged 18 to 89 years, came from fewer than 25 US areas. Sequenced by immunoSEQ multiplex PCR; TCRdb stores in-frame clones only, minus some. This sample has about 140,000 clones, with approximately 80% found just once. The clonotype comes from a woman aged 18-29 years who had been exposed to COVID-19. The chain uses TRBV29-1 and TRBJ1-1; D is unresolved. Sequencing was carried out using PBMCs or T cells enriched from blood (not recorded which). The chain's CDR3 is CSVRSNTEAFF. The CDR3 bases are TGCAGCGTTCGCAGTAACACTGAAGCTTTCTTT.